These 10 T cell receptor beta chains were sequenced from one sample in a study of control samples from healthy donors and cancer patients. Data came from immunoSEQ multiplex PCR; TCRdb stores just in-frame clones and leaves some out. The data hold over 200,000 clones, with over 70% observed a single time. Sequenced material: PBMCs. Receptors originate from a woman aged 60-75 years with lung cancer.

This clone is a singleton in its sample. A junction boundary mismatches the germline segment, possibly from a read error. The chain carries TRBV30 and TRBJ2-4; D unresolved. The germline CDR1 and CDR2 sequences are GTSNPN and SVGIG (reference sequence). CDR3 size: 13 residues. Written as DNA, the CDR3 is TGTACCTGGAGTGTACAACCCGGCATCGTTCAGTACTTC. Translation gives CTWSVQPGIVQYF.

The chain couples TRBV20-1 to TRBJ2-6; no definite D call. The CDR3 length is 13 residues. Deletions cut 3 bases from V and 4 bases from J, with 7 bases between. CDR1 DFQATT and CDR2 SNEGSKA come from the germline V gene (reference sequence). In DNA, the CDR3 is TGCAGTGCTAGTCCTTCCGGGGCCAACGTCCTGACTTTC. The encoded protein is CSASPSGANVLTF.

The chain links TRBV7-2 to TRBJ2-1; TRBD2 aligns across 7 bases. There are 16 residues in the CDR3. After removal of 0 bases from V and 3 bases from J, the junction contained 5 bases not matched to a gene. Per the germline V gene, CDR1 is SGHTA and CDR2 is FQGNSA. In nucleotides, the CDR3 is TGTGCCAGCAGCTTAGCGAGCGGGAACCGCTACAATGAGCAGTTCTTC. This sequence encodes CASSLASGNRYNEQFF.

The chain is built from TRBV19 and TRBJ1-4, with D uncertain. This CDR3 is 15 amino acids long. Per the germline V gene, CDR1 is LNHDA and CDR2 is SQIVND (reference sequence). Trimming took off 5 bases at V and 8 bases at J, with 18 bases between the two ends. CDR3 sequence (DNA): TGTGCCAGTAGTCGGACCATTATTTCCGGGGAAAAACTGTTTTTT. Protein sequence: CASSRTIISGEKLFF.

This clone was seen a few times. The V gene is TRBV6-1, the J gene TRBJ2-5; maybe TRBD2 (5 bases). CDR3 length equals 13 residues. Germline CDR1 MNHNS, CDR2 SASEGT. V lost 3 bases, J lost 4 bases, and 9 bases lay in between. The CDR3 region is CASSDSLAETQYF. CDR3 bases: TGTGCCAGCAGTGATAGCCTAGCAGAGACCCAGTACTTC.

This clone was counted many times. The genes are TRBV6-1 and TRBJ1-6; no clear D. The V and J ends lost 2 bases and 4 bases respectively, with 9 bases between them. Germline lookup yields CDR1 MNHNS and CDR2 SASEGT. This CDR3 spans 15 amino acids. In DNA, the CDR3 is TGTGCCAGCAGTGAAAGGCCCGGGTATAATTCACCCCTCCACTTT. Encoded protein: CASSERPGYNSPLHF.

A few counts support this clone. The chain is built from TRBV12-3 or TRBV12-4 and TRBJ2-2; no firm D call. This CDR3 is built from 13 residues. Here the CDR3 reads CAISRQVPGELFF. The CDR3 DNA reads TGTGCTATCTCTCGGCAGGTCCCCGGGGAGCTGTTTTTT.

The rearrangement links TRBV9 to TRBJ2-5; 10 nucleotides match TRBD2. This CDR3 comprises 16 residues. The V gene's germline CDR1 is SGDLS and CDR2 YYNGEE. J gave up 5 bases and V 2 bases, and 9 bases lay outside the gene matches. CDR3 in DNA: TGTGCCAGCAGCGTCCCCCAGCGGGGGGGAACGGAGACCCAGTACTTC. This translates into CASSVPQRGGTETQYF.

J is TRBJ2-1 and V is TRBV7-9; D uncertain. The length of the CDR3 is 15 residues. From germline, CDR1 is SEHNR and CDR2 FQNEAQ (reference sequence). Between the trimmed V and J ends, which lost 5 bases and 4 bases, there was a span of 15 bases. The CDR3 loop reads CASSRFPPTYNEQFF. The CDR3 nucleotides read TGTGCCAGCAGCCGTTTTCCCCCTACATACAATGAGCAGTTCTTC.

The gene calls are TRBV5-1 and TRBJ2-2; D may be TRBD1 (6 bases). The length of the CDR3 is 15 residues. Germline V CDR1 and CDR2: SGHRS, YFSETQ. The V end lost 4 bases, the J end lost 4 bases, and 14 bases lay between the germline ends. The CDR3 loop reads CASSPPTGTTGELFF. For the CDR3, the DNA is TGCGCCAGCAGCCCCCCCACAGGGACCACCGGGGAGCTGTTTTTT.